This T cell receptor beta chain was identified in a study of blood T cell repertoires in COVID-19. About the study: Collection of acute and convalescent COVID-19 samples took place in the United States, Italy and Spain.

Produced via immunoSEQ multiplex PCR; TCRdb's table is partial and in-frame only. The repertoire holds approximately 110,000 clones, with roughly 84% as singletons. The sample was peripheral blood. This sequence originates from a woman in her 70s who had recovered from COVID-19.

The CDR3 DNA reads TGTGCCAGCAGCCCGATGGCTAGCGGGGGAGAGACCCAGTACTTC. It codes for CASSPMASGGETQYF. V gene TRBV3-1 (or the pseudogene TRBV3-2) combines with J gene TRBJ2-5; 10 bases map to TRBD2. Germline V gives CDR1 LGHDT, CDR2 YNNKEL (reference sequence). The CDR3 is 15 amino acids. V lost 4 bases to trimming and J lost 4 bases; unmatched junction nucleotides: 6.